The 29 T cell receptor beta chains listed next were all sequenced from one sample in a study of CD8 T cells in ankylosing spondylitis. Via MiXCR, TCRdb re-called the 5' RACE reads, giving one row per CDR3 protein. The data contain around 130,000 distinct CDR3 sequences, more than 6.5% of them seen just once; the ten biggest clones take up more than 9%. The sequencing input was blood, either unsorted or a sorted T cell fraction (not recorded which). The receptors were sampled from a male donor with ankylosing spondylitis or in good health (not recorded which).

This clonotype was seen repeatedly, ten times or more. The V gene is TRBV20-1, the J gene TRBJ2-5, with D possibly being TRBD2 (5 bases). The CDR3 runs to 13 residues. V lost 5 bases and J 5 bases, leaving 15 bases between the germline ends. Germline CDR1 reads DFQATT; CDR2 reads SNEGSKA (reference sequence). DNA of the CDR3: TGCAGTGCTCCCCGGGAAGTGGAGGAGACCCAGTACTTC. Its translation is CSAPREVEETQYF.

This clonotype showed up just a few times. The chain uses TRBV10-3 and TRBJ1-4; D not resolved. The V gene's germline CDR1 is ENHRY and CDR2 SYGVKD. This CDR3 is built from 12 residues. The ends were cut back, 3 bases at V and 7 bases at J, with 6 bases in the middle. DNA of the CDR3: TGTGCCATCAGTGAAAGCCCTGAAAAACTGTTTTTT. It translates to CAISESPEKLFF.

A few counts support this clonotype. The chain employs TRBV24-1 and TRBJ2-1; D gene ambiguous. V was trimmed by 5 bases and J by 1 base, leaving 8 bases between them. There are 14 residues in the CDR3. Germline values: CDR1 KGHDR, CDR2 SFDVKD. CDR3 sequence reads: CATSGRRSYNEQFF. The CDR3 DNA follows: TGTGCCACCAGTGGTCGCAGGTCCTACAATGAGCAGTTCTTC.

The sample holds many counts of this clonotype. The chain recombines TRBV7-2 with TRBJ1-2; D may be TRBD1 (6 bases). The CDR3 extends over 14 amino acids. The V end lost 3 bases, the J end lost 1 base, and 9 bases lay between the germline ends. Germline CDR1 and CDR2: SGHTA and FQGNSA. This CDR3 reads CASSFRTDNYGYTF. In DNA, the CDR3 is TGTGCCAGCAGCTTTCGGACAGATAACTATGGCTACACCTTC.

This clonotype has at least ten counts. The CDR3 protein is CASSTGQGYTGELFF. CDR3 bases: TGTGCCAGCAGTACGGGACAGGGGTACACCGGGGAGCTGTTTTTT. This chain uses TRBV12-3 or TRBV12-4 with TRBJ2-2, with 10 nucleotides matching TRBD1. The V and J ends lost 5 bases and 3 bases, in that order; junction bases with no gene match: 3. This CDR3 comprises 15 residues.

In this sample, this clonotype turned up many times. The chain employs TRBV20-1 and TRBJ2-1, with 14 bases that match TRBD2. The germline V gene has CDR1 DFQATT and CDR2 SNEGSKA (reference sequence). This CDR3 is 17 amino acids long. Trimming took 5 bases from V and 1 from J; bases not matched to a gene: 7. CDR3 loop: CSAPRTSGRRSYNEQFF. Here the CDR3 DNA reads TGCAGTGCTCCACGGACTAGCGGGAGGCGTTCCTACAATGAGCAGTTCTTC.

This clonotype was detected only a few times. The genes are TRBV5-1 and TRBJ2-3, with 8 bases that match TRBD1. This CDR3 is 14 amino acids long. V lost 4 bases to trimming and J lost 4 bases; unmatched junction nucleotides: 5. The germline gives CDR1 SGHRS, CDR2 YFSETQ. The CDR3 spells CASSGGQGSDTQYF. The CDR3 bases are TGCGCCAGCAGCGGAGGACAGGGCTCAGATACGCAGTATTTT.

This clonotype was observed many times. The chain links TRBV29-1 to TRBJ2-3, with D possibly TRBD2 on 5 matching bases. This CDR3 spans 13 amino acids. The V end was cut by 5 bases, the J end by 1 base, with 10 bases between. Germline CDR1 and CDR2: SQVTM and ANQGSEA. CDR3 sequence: CSVIDGGTDTQYF. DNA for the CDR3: TGCAGCGTTATAGACGGGGGCACAGATACGCAGTATTTT.

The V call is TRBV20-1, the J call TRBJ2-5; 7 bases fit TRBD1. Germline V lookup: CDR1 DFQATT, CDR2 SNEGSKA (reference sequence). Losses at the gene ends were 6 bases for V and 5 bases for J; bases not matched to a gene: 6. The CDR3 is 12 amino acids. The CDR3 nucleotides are TGCAGTGCCAGGACAGGCCGGGAGACCCAGTACTTC. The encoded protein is CSARTGRETQYF.

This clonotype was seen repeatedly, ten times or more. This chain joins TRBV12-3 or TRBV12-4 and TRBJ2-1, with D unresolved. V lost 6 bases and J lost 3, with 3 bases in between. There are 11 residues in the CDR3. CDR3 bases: TGTGCCAGCAGGTACTACAATGAGCAGTTCTTC. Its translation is CASRYYNEQFF.

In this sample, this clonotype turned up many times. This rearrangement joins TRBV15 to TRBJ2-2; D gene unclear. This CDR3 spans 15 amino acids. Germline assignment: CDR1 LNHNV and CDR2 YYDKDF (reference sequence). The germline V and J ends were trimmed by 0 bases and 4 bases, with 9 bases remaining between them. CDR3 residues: CATSRDPSVTGELFF. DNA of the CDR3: TGTGCCACCAGCAGAGATCCTAGTGTCACCGGGGAGCTGTTTTTT. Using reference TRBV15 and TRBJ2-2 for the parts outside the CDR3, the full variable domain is DAMVIQNPRYQVTQFGKPVTLSCSQTLNHNVMYWYQQKSSQAPKLLFHYYDKDFNNEADTPDNFQSRRPNTSFCFLDIRSPGLGDTAMYLCATSRDPSVTGELFFGEGSRLTVL.

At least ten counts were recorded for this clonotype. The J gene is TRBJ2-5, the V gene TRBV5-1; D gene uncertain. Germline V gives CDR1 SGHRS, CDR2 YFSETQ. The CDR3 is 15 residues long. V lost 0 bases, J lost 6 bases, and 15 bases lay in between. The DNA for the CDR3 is TGCGCCAGCAGCTTGGAACCTACCTCAGGAAAGACCCAGTACTTC. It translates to CASSLEPTSGKTQYF.

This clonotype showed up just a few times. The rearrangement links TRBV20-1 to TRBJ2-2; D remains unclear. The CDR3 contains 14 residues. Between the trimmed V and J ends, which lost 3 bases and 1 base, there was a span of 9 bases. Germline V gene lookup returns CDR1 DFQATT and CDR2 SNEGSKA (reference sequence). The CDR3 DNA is TGCAGTGCTAGGGGGTCCTTGAACACCGGGGAGCTGTTTTTT. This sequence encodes CSARGSLNTGELFF.

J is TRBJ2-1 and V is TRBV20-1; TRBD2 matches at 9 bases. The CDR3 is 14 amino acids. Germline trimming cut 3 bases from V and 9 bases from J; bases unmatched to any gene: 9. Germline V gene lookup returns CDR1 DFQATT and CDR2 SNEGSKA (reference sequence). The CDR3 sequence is CSASSGSQIGEQFF. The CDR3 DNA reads TGCAGTGCTAGTAGCGGGAGCCAAATTGGTGAGCAGTTCTTC.

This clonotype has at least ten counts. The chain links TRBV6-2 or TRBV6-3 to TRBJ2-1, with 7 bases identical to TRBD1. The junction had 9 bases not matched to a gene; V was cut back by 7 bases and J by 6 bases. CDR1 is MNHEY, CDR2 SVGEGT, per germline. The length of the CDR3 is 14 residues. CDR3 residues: CASKSSTGVNEQFF. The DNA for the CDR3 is TGTGCCAGCAAATCTAGTACAGGGGTCAATGAGCAGTTCTTC.

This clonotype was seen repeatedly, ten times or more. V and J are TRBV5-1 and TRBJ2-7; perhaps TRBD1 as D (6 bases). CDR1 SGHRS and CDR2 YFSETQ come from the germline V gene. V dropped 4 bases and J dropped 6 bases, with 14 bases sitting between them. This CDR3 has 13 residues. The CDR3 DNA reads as TGCGCCAGCAGCCCTCAACAGGGTCCCGAGCAGTACTTC. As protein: CASSPQQGPEQYF.

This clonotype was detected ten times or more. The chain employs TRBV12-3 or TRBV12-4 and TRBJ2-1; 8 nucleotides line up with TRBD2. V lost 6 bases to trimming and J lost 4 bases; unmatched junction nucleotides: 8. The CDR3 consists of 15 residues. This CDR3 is CASRSSGGTYNEQFF. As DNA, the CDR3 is TGTGCCAGCAGGAGCAGCGGGGGAACATACAATGAGCAGTTCTTC.

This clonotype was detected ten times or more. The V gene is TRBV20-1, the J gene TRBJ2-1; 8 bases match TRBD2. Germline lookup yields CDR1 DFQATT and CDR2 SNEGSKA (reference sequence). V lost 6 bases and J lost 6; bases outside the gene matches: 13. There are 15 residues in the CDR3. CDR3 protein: CSATRPSGLFNEQFF. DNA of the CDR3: TGCAGTGCCACCCGCCCTAGCGGGTTATTCAATGAGCAGTTCTTC.

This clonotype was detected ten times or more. The CDR3 sequence: CSVNPGQTYNEQFF. The CDR3 DNA sequence: TGCAGCGTTAACCCGGGACAGACGTACAATGAGCAGTTCTTC. The rearrangement joins TRBV29-1 to TRBJ2-1; TRBD1 agrees at 7 bases. The J segment lost 4 bases and the V segment lost 5 bases, leaving 8 bases of the junction unmatched. CDR1 is SQVTM, CDR2 ANQGSEA, per germline. The CDR3 sequence is 14 residues long.

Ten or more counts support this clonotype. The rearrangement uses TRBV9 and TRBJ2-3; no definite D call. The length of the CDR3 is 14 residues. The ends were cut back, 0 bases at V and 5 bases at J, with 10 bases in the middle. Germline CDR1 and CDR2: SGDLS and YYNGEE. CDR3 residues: CASSVEVRVDTQYF. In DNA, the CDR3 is TGTGCCAGCAGCGTAGAAGTGCGTGTAGATACGCAGTATTTT.

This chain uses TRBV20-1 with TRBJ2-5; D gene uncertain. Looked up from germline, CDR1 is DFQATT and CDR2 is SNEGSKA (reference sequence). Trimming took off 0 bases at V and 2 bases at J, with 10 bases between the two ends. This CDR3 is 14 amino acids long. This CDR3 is CSARDMREQETQYF. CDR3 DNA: TGCAGTGCTAGAGATATGCGCGAACAAGAGACCCAGTACTTC.

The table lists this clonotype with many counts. The CDR3 DNA reads TGCGCCAGCAGCCAAGAAGGGGATGATACGCAGTATTTT. Translating it yields CASSQEGDDTQYF. The chain is built from TRBV4-3 and TRBJ2-3; tentatively, D is TRBD1 (5 bases). Trimming pared 0 bases from V and 6 bases from J, leaving 7 bases between. This CDR3 has 13 residues. Germline assignment: CDR1 LGHNA and CDR2 YSLEER.

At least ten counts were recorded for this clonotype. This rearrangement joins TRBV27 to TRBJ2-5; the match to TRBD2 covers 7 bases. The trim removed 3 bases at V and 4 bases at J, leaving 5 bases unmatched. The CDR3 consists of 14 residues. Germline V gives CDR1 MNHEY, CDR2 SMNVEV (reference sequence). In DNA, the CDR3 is TGTGCCAGCAGTTTCGCAGGGAGGGGAGAGACCCAGTACTTC. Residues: CASSFAGRGETQYF.

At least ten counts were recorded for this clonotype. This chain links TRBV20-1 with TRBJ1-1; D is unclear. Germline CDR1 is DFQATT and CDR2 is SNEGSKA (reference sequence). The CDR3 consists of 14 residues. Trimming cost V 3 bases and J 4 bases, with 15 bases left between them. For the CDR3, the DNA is TGCAGTGCTAGCTTAGGACCCCCGGGCACTGAAGCTTTCTTT. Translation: CSASLGPPGTEAFF.

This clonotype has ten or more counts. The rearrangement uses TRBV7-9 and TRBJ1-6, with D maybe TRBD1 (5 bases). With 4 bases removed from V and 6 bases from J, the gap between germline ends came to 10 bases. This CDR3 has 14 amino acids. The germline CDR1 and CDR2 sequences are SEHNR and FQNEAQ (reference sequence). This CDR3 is CASSSGTANSPLHF. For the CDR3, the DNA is TGTGCCAGCAGCTCCGGGACGGCTAATTCACCCCTCCACTTT.

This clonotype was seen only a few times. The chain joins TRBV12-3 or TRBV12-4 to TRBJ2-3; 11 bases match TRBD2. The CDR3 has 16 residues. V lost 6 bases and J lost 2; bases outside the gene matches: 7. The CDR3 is CASRAGTSGDTDTQYF. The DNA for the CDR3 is TGTGCCAGCAGGGCCGGGACTAGCGGCGACACAGATACGCAGTATTTT.

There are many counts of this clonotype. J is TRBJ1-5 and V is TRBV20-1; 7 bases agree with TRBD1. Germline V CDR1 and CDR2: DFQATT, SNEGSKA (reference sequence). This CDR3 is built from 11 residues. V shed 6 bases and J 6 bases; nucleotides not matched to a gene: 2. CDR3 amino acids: CSAGDSQPQHF. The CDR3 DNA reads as TGCAGTGCGGGGGACAGTCAGCCCCAGCATTTT.

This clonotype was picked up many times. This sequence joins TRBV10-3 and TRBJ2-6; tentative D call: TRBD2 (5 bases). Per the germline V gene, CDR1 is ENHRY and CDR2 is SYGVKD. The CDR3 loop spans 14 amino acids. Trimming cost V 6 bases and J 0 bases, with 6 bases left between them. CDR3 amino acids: CAIRGSSGANVLTF. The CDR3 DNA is TGTGCCATCAGGGGGAGCTCTGGGGCCAACGTCCTGACTTTC.

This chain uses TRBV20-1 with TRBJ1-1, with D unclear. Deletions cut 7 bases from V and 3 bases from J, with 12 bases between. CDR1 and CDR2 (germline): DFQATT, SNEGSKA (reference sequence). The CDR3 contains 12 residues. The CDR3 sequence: CSVGRTHTEAFF. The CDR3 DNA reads TGCAGTGTAGGCAGGACCCACACTGAAGCTTTCTTT.